These T cell receptor beta chains were read from a single sample in a study of cytomegalovirus exposure and HLA in healthy donors. Data came from immunoSEQ multiplex PCR; TCRdb stores just in-frame clones and leaves some out. Of some 200,000 clones in the sample, approximately 59% were seen once. Sequencing was carried out using PBMCs. The receptors were sampled from a man between 35 and 55 years old in good health and CMV-seronegative. The CDR3 runs from the conserved cysteine through the conserved F or W.

J,V,CDR3
TRBJ2-1,TRBV7-9,CASSSTSGSWSEQFF
TRBJ2-3,TRBV9,CASSGGLAGGTDTQYF
TRBJ1-5,TRBV18,CASSPSTGNNQPQHF
TRBJ2-7,TRBV5-1,CASSSLSRDSHEQYF
TRBJ2-3,TRBV21-1,CASSNRTLAGQGAPDTQYF
TRBJ1-3,TRBV21-1,CASSKEVGLHSGNTIYF
TRBJ1-5,TRBV2,CASSGTGWGDQPQHF
TRBJ1-6,TRBV18,CASSPQTGGNSPLHF
TRBJ1-1,TRBV7-2,CASSTRTGGTEAFF
TRBJ1-5,TRBV18,CASSQNRAEGEPQHF
TRBJ2-2,TRBV2,CASTQQLAAGELFF
TRBJ1-2,TRBV25-1,CASTRSGGLNYGYTF
TRBJ2-5,TRBV11-2,CASSYRPRTGGAETQYF
TRBJ2-1,TRBV28,CASSLSPTYLAGGPGNEQFF
TRBJ2-2,TRBV10-3,CAISGGLPGELFF
TRBJ2-2,TRBV5-1,CASGTGDTGELFF
TRBJ1-5,TRBV5-1,CASSTGQDIGQPQHF
TRBJ1-4,TRBV5-1,CASSYDRVGEKLFF
-,TRBV29-1,CSVEDIEQYF
TRBJ1-6,TRBV7-9,CASSLTQTDNSPLHF
TRBJ1-1,TRBV7-9,CASSLVGTSAFF
TRBJ2-3,TRBV5-4,CASSLWRGPGDTQYF
TRBJ2-3,TRBV5-8,CASSKSSGGTDTQYF
TRBJ2-2,TRBV5-4,CASSLKPGQGRTGELFF
TRBJ1-2,TRBV28,CASREVQGLRGYTF
TRBJ2-1,TRBV5-1,CASSSDRKAYNEQFF
TRBJ1-2,TRBV10-3,CAISELEDTYTF
TRBJ2-3,TRBV5-1,CASRSDSTDTQYF
TRBJ2-5,TRBV5-1,CASSLGSSGQETQYF
-,TRBV5-1,CASSISGTGGIEQYF
TRBJ1-4,TRBV19,CASSLQGGNEKLFF
TRBJ2-7,TRBV7-9,CSSSDTSGGQYF
TRBJ1-5,TRBV19,CASSTQGAGQPQHF
TRBJ1-2,TRBV30,CAWSVLAGAGYGYTF
TRBJ1-5,TRBV7-9,CASSPSTGIIGNQPQHF
TRBJ2-3,TRBV27,CASSRGSTDTQYF
TRBJ1-1,TRBV10-3,CAISDVGGLNTEAFF
TRBJ1-5,TRBV6-1,CASSGTGGYQPQHF
TRBJ2-2,TRBV7-3,CASSLTLASGSTGELFF
TRBJ1-6,TRBV7-9,CSSSPTRGDWNSPLHF
TRBJ1-4,TRBV11-2,CASSLSGRGNEKLFF
TRBJ2-2,TRBV5-4,CASSLGGTSVGELFF
TRBJ2-1,TRBV12-5,CASGLVVGGKGGNEQFF
TRBJ2-1,TRBV6-1,CASSATSGVGGEQFF
TRBJ2-3,TRBV9,CASSRTSGGALRDTQYF
TRBJ1-3,TRBV7-9,CASRTGSGNTIYF
TRBJ2-5,TRBV18,CASSLRQGEETQYF
TRBJ1-4,TRBV6-5,CASSPGGEFEKLFF
TRBJ1-4,TRBV29-1,CSVGVQNEKLFF
TRBJ2-3,TRBV6-1,CASSPTSGGTDTQYF
TRBJ2-1,TRBV7-8,CASSLVGTAYNEQFF